Sequencing of this T cell receptor beta chain was carried out in a study of blood T cells in healthy people across ages (dated by TCRdb to between 2014 and 2017). Broadly, across the study: Template switching captured roughly one uniquely barcoded TCR beta cDNA molecule per two T cells in model experiments. The study measured age-related changes in TCR beta repertoire diversity using deep sequencing normalized with unique cDNA molecular identifiers. Four age groups were formed from the donors: young (average approximately 15 years), middle-aged (around 41), aged (over 55) and long-lived (around 82). To avoid experimental bias, donors of different ages were distributed randomly across sequencing lanes. Using the same blood draw, the study looked at two additional independent replicas of 1 million unique cDNA reads for two donors, one aged 18 to 29 and the other aged 80 or older. Findings and caveats that apply to the study as a whole: Donor CMV infection status was unknown, potentially confounding age-related changes in expanded clonotypes. As age increased, observed TCR beta diversity per million T cells dropped in a roughly linear way, and a significant reduction was already evident by age about 40. Estimates of total diversity based on one million sequenced T cells were regarded as lower bounds and as underestimates. Conclusive comparison of naive and antigen-experienced compartments was prevented by the profiling of bulk unsorted PBMCs. A strong correlation was found between observed TCR beta diversity and the percentage of naive T cells measured by flow cytometry. Compared with the aged group, more naive CD4+ T cells, fewer expanded clones and increased TCR diversity were shown by the long-lived group, suggesting age selection.

Donors were 40 or so systemically healthy Caucasian individuals from Russia aged 6 to 90 years. Each donor gave ten milliliters of peripheral blood, drawn into EDTA-treated Vacutainer tubes. Ficoll-Paque density-gradient centrifugation was used to isolate PBMCs, with at least 6.5 million per sample. Total RNA was extracted from PBMCs with Trizol reagent, with at least 6 micrograms obtained per sample. Naive CD45RAhigh/CD27high T cell percentages were measured by flow cytometry on a PBMC aliquot from every donor. From the germline V gene, CDR1 is MDHEN and CDR2 is SYDVKM. There are 15 amino acids in the CDR3, from cysteine to phenylalanine inclusive. Of all the DNA, just the CDR3 is kept, 45 bases in frame from base 1. V lost 7 bases and J lost 5 bases, and the count of bases not matched to a germline gene is 11. Libraries were built with 5' RACE. The data were produced on an Illumina HiSeq 2500. A second PCR of about 7 to 12 cycles was run with a J-beta primer mix and a sample-barcoded 5' primer. Each TCR beta cDNA molecule received a unique molecular identifier from a template-switch 5' adaptor carrying 12 random nucleotides. Each sample yielded at least 2.5 million CDR3-containing paired-end reads. The Mint cDNA synthesis kit, primed by a TRBC-specific oligonucleotide, was used to synthesize first-strand cDNA from all RNA. After uracil-DNA glycosylase treatment, a first 18-cycle PCR used universal primers M1SS and BC2_uni_R on all cDNA. As for the authors' bioinformatics: Each sample was normalized by randomly selecting 1 million high-quality reads, each carrying a distinct molecular identifier. Instead of being binned into consensus sequences, reads with shared molecular identifiers were discarded. MiTCR, set to a Q25 quality threshold and the strictest error-elimination algorithm, was used for CDR3 identification, clonotype clustering and error correction. Lower-bound total TCR beta diversity was estimated with a nonparametric unseen species model using Euler transformation. TCRdb passed the public sequencing reads through fastp at Q25 and MiXCR, retaining productive beta sequences. Identical CDR3 proteins give one entry, which carries the most common genes and DNA. TCRdb, not the original authors, processed these V and J calls. The sample contains around 650,000 distinct CDR3 sequences, around 43% of them found a single time. About 32% of the sample is in the top ten clones.

As for this clonotype: This clone's antigen is unknown. Per-base qualities were not stored, and no clone one base away is much larger.

The chain is made from TRBV28 and TRBJ1-2; 9 bases in the middle match TRBD1. The sample consisted of blood. The sequence derives from a man aged 80 or over in good health. The CDR3 protein is CASTQALGTGYGYTF. Read as DNA, the sequence is TGTGCCAGCACCCAGGCACTGGGGACAGGGTATGGCTACACCTTC.